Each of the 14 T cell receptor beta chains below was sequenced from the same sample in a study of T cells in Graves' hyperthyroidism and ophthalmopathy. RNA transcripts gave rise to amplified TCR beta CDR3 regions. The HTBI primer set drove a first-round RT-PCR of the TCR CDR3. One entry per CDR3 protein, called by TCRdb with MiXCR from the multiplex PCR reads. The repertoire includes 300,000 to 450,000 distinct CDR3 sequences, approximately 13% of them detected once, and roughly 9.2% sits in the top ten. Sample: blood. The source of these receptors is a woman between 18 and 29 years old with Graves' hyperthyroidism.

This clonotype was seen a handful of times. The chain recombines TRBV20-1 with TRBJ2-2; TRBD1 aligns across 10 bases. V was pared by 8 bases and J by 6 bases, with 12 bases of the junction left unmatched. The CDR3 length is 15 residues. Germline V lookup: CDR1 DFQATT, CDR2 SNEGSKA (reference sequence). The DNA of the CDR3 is TGCAGTTCCCGAGGGGGACAGGGGAGACCCGGGGAGCTGTTTTTT. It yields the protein CSSRGGQGRPGELFF.

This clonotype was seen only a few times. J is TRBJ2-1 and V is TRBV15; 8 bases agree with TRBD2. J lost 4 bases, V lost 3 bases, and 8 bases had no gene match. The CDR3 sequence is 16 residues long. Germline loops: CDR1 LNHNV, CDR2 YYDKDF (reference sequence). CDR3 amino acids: CATSRGRIAGYNEQFF. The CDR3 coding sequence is TGTGCCACCAGCAGGGGCAGGATAGCGGGGTACAATGAGCAGTTCTTC.

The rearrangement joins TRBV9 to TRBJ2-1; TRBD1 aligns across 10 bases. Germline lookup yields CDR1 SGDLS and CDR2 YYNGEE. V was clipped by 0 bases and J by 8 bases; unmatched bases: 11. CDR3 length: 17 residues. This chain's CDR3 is CASSVGGGQGRYYEQFF. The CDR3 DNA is TGTGCCAGCAGCGTAGGGGGGGGACAGGGGAGATATTATGAGCAGTTCTTC.

The CDR3 spells CASSYGEGFGELFF. In DNA, the CDR3 is TGTGCCAGCAGTTACGGTGAAGGGTTCGGGGAGCTGTTTTTT. J is TRBJ2-2 and V is TRBV6-6; D gene ambiguous. V lost 2 bases to trimming and J lost 7 bases, with 11 bases between them. This CDR3 region has 14 residues. Germline CDR1 is MNHNY and CDR2 is SVGAGI (reference sequence).

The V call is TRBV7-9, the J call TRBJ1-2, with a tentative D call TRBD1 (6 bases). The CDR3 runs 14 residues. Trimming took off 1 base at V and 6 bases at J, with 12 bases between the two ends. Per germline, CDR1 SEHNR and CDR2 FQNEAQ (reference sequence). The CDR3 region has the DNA TGTGCCAGCAGCTTAGTTGGGGGCGCGGATGGCTACACCTTC. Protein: CASSLVGGADGYTF.

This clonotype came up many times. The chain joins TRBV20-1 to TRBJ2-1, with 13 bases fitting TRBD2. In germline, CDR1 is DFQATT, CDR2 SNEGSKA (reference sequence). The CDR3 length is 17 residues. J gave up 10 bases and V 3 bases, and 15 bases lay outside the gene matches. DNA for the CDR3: TGCAGTGCTAGTGACTCCTCCGGACTAGCGGGAGTAAGAGAGCAGTTCTTC. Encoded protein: CSASDSSGLAGVREQFF.

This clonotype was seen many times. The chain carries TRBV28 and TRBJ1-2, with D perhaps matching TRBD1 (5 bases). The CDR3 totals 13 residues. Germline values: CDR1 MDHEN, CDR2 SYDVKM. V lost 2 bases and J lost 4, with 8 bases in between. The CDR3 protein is CASSLTRVYGYTF. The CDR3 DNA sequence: TGTGCCAGCAGTTTAACCAGGGTCTATGGCTACACCTTC.

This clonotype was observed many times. The CDR3 protein is CAISDSDRTFQETQYF. The CDR3 DNA sequence: TGTGCCATCAGTGACTCGGACAGAACATTTCAAGAGACCCAGTACTTC. This rearrangement joins TRBV10-3 to TRBJ2-5, with D tentatively TRBD1 (6 bases). V was shortened by 3 bases and J by 2 bases, with 16 bases between the two germline ends. The CDR3 consists of 16 residues. CDR1 is ENHRY and CDR2 is SYGVKD in the germline V gene.

The CDR3 here is CASRDLLKAPYEQYF. CDR3 bases: TGTGCCAGCAGGGACCTGTTGAAGGCCCCCTACGAGCAGTACTTC. The chain carries TRBV2 and TRBJ2-7; the D is unclear. The germline V gene has CDR1 SNHLY and CDR2 FYNNEI. CDR3 length: 15 residues. V lost 6 bases and J lost 2, with 17 bases in between.

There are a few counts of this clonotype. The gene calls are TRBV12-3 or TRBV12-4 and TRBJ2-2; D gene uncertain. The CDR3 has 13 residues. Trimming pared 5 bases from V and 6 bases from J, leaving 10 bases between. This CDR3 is CASSLEIAGELFF. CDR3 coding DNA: TGTGCCAGCAGTCTTGAAATTGCCGGGGAGCTGTTTTTT.

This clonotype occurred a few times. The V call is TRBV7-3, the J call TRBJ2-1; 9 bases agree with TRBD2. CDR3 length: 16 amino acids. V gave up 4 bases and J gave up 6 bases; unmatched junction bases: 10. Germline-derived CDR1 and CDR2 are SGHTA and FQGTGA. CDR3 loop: CASSSRVRGGSNEQFF. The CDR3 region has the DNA TGTGCCAGCAGCTCCCGGGTGCGGGGGGGCTCCAATGAGCAGTTCTTC. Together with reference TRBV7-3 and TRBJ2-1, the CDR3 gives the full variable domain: GAGVSQTPSNKVTEKGKYVELRCDPISGHTALYWYRQSLGQGPEFLIYFQGTGAADDSGLPNDRFFAVRPEGSVSTLKIQRTERGDSAVYLCASSSRVRGGSNEQFFGPGTRLTVL.

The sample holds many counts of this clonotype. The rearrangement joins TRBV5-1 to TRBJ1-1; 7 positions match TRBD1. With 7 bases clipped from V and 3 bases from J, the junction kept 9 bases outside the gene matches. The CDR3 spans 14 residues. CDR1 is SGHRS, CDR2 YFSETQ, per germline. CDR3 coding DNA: TGCGCCAGCTATCGAGGGCAGGGGGACACTGAAGCTTTCTTT. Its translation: CASYRGQGDTEAFF.

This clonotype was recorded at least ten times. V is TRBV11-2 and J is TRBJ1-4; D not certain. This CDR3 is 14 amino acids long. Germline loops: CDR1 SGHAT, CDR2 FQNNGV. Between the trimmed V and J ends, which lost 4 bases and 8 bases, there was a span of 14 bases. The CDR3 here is CASSSIREGEKLFF. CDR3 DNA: TGTGCCAGCAGCTCAATACGGGAGGGCGAAAAACTGTTTTTT.

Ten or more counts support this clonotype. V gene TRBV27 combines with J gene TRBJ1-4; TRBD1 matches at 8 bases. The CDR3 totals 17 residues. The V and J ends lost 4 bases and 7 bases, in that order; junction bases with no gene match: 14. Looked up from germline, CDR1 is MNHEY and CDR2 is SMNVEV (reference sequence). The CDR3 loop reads CASSSAQGAIGAEKLFF. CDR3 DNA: TGTGCCAGCAGTTCAGCGCAGGGGGCGATCGGTGCTGAAAAACTGTTTTTT. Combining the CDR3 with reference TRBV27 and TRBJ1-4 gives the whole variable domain EAQVTQNPRYLITVTGKKLTVTCSQNMNHEYMSWYRQDPGLGLRQIYYSMNVEVTDKGDVPEGYKVSRKEKRNFPLILESPSPNQTSLYFCASSSAQGAIGAEKLFFGSGTQLSVL.